The 31 T cell receptor beta chains presented below share a single source sample, sequenced in a study of shared clonotypes between healthy human individuals. The protocol was immunoSEQ multiplex PCR, while the TCRdb copy is restricted to in-frame clones and leaves out a portion. Counted here are roughly 490,000 clones, around 79% occurring once; the ten biggest clones make up over 9.5%. The sample comprised PBMCs. Receptors originate from a woman aged 40-49 years in good health. Some clones in this sample may be carry-over from other donors' samples.

About this clone: Since a far larger clone is one base different, this is likely a read error. The V call is TRBV5-3, the J call TRBJ2-7, with 10 bases identical to TRBD2. TRBV5-3 is known as an ORF, though its function is uncertain. This CDR3 has 15 amino acids. The CDR3 region is CARSLAPGTSVSWPF. The DNA for the CDR3 is TGTGCCAGAAGCTTGGCCCCCGGGACTAGCGTATCCTGGCCCTTC.

The chain combines TRBV4-2 with TRBJ2-3, with TRBD2 matching 8 bases. J gave up 4 bases and V 2 bases, and 11 bases lay outside the gene matches. Looked up from germline, CDR1 is LGHNA and CDR2 is YNFKEQ. The CDR3 sequence is 17 residues long. CDR3 DNA sequence: TGTGCCAGCAGCCAAAAATTTAGCGGGGAAACTCCAGATACGCAGTATTTT. This encodes CASSQKFSGETPDTQYF.

This clone came up a few times. Other DNA sequences within the sample encode an identical CDR3. The rearrangement uses TRBV19 and TRBJ1-1; D unclear. The CDR3 runs to 13 residues. Per the germline V gene, CDR1 is LNHDA and CDR2 is SQIVND (reference sequence). V was cut by 3 bases and J by 0 bases, with 5 bases left in between. The CDR3 spells CASSISMNTEAFF. CDR3 coding DNA: TGTGCCAGTAGTATCTCTATGAACACTGAAGCTTTCTTT.

This clone was observed a handful of times. The chain couples TRBV5-1 to TRBJ1-6, with TRBD1 as a possible D gene (6 bases). V was clipped by 5 bases and J by 7 bases, with 22 bases between them. Germline V gives CDR1 SGHRS, CDR2 YFSETQ. This CDR3 is 17 amino acids long. The DNA for the CDR3 is TGCGCCAGCAGTGTCGGCGCCGTCGGACAGAGAAATTCACCCCTCCACTTT. Translation gives CASSVGAVGQRNSPLHF.

This chain connects TRBV7-9 to TRBJ2-2; unclear D gene. This CDR3 has 11 residues. In germline, CDR1 is SEHNR, CDR2 FQNEAQ (reference sequence). Between the trimmed V and J ends, which lost 10 bases and 6 bases, there was a span of 9 bases. Written as DNA, the CDR3 is TGTGCCATCCTCTGGGCCGGGGAGCTGTTTTTT. It translates to CAILWAGELFF.

This chain connects TRBV7-3 to TRBJ1-1; the D is unclear. V lost 5 bases and J lost 1, with 8 bases in between. Germline CDR1 and CDR2: SGHTA and FQGTGA. The CDR3 has 13 residues. CDR3 region: CASSPYKNTEAFF. The CDR3 DNA reads TGTGCCAGCAGCCCCTACAAGAACACTGAAGCTTTCTTT.

The chain is built from TRBV7-8 and TRBJ2-1, with TRBD2 identical over 10 bases. V lost 1 base to trimming and J lost 9 bases; unmatched junction nucleotides: 9. The CDR3 has 16 residues. The germline V gene encodes CDR1 SGHVS and CDR2 FQNEAQ. In DNA form, the CDR3 reads TGTGCCAGCAGCTTAGAAGGGCTAGCGGGAGCAACTGAGCAGTTCTTC. Residues: CASSLEGLAGATEQFF.

The J gene is TRBJ1-1, the V gene TRBV28; no firm D call. The CDR3 sequence is 14 residues long. Trimming took off 2 bases at V and 1 base at J, with 8 bases between the two ends. In germline, CDR1 is MDHEN, CDR2 SYDVKM. CDR3 sequence (DNA): TGTGCCAGCAGTTTACTTAGGGAGAACACTGAAGCTTTCTTT. Translation: CASSLLRENTEAFF.

This chain uses TRBV19 with TRBJ2-3, with TRBD1 matching 8 bases. Germline assignment: CDR1 LNHDA and CDR2 SQIVND (reference sequence). CDR3 length: 16 amino acids. The J segment lost 5 bases and the V segment lost 4 bases, leaving 11 bases of the junction unmatched. CDR3 nucleotides: TGTGCCAGTAGTACAGACCGGACAGGGTGGGTAGATACGCAGTATTTT. This gives the protein CASSTDRTGWVDTQYF.

The rearrangement joins TRBV28 to TRBJ2-7, with 8 bases that match TRBD2. CDR3 length: 15 residues. Germline lookup yields CDR1 MDHEN and CDR2 SYDVKM. After removal of 4 bases from V and 2 bases from J, the junction contained 7 bases not matched to a gene. The CDR3 loop is CASSSAGREAYEQYF. DNA for the CDR3: TGTGCCAGCAGTTCGGCTGGGCGGGAGGCCTACGAGCAGTACTTC.

This clone was counted once. Other DNA sequences in this sample translate to the same CDR3. This sequence joins TRBV6-5 and TRBJ1-2, with 7 bases lining up with TRBD1. Per the germline V gene, CDR1 is MNHEY and CDR2 is SVGAGI. The CDR3 spans 12 residues. V shed 9 bases, J shed 7 bases, and the junction held 8 bases outside the gene matches. The CDR3 nucleotides read TGTGCCAGTAGTACAGGGGTTAGTGGCTACACCTTC. Translation: CASSTGVSGYTF.

This clone came up a few times. The chain joins TRBV5-1 to TRBJ2-2, with TRBD2 matching 11 bases. The CDR3 runs to 16 residues. Germline V gene sequence: CDR1 SGHRS, CDR2 YFSETQ. V trimming: 2 bases; J trimming: 2 bases; junction bases outside the gene matches: 2. CDR3 sequence reads: CASSFGTSGNTGELFF. DNA for the CDR3: TGCGCCAGCAGCTTTGGGACTAGCGGAAACACCGGGGAGCTGTTTTTT.

The chain uses TRBV7-3 and TRBJ2-1; weak D call: TRBD2 (5 bases). This CDR3 is built from 13 residues. Germline CDR1 is SGHTA and CDR2 is FQGTGA. With 5 bases removed from V and 6 bases from J, the gap between germline ends came to 11 bases. CDR3 DNA: TGTGCCAGCAGCCCCCCCAGCGGCAATGAGCAGTTCTTC. It codes for CASSPPSGNEQFF.

The chain combines TRBV28 with TRBJ1-2, with D uncertain. The CDR3 length is 15 residues. Germline values: CDR1 MDHEN, CDR2 SYDVKM. V was pared by 4 bases and J by 0 bases, with 12 bases between. In DNA, the CDR3 is TGTGCCAGCAGTTACCTTGACGGAGCTAACTATGGCTACACCTTC. This gives the protein CASSYLDGANYGYTF.

With regard to this clone: A junction boundary mismatches the germline segment, possibly from a read error. The chain links TRBV6-6 to TRBJ2-7; D is perhaps TRBD1 (6 bases). Germline assignment: CDR1 MNHNY and CDR2 SVGAGI (reference sequence). This CDR3 comprises 11 residues. The CDR3 sequence is CASSYSGHYVF. As DNA, the CDR3 is TGTGCCAGCAGTTACTCGGGACACTACGTTTTC.

J is TRBJ2-7 and V is TRBV18, with D perhaps TRBD1 (6 bases). Trimming cost V 1 base and J 1 base, with 17 bases left between them. CDR1 KGHSH and CDR2 LQKENI come from the germline V gene. This CDR3 spans 17 amino acids. CDR3 region: CASSPLKPGRGSYEQYF. The CDR3, as DNA: TGTGCCAGCTCACCACTAAAACCGGGCAGGGGATCCTACGAGCAGTACTTC.

The chain has TRBV13 and TRBJ2-3; D remains unclear. The CDR3 has 12 residues. Germline lookup yields CDR1 PRHDT and CDR2 FYEKMQ (reference sequence). V was shortened by 0 bases and J by 8 bases, with 6 bases between the two germline ends. As DNA, the CDR3 is TGTGCCAGCAGCTTAGGGCTAGGTACGCAGTATTTT. It specifies CASSLGLGTQYF. Filled out from reference TRBV13 and TRBJ2-3, the complete variable domain reads AAGVIQSPRHLIKEKRETATLKCYPIPRHDTVYWYQQGPGQDPQFLISFYEKMQSDKGSIPDRFSAQQFSDYHSELNMSSLELGDSALYFCASSLGLGTQYFGPGTRLTVL.

J is TRBJ2-3 and V is TRBV7-9, with a weak D call TRBD2 (5 bases). Per the germline V gene, CDR1 is SEHNR and CDR2 is FQNEAQ (reference sequence). This CDR3 contains 13 residues. The V gene lost 5 bases and the J gene lost 5 bases, with 11 bases spanning the gap. CDR3 region: CASSRPGKDTQYF. The CDR3 DNA reads TGTGCCAGCAGCCGTCCGGGGAAAGATACGCAGTATTTT.

The genes are TRBV6-1 and TRBJ2-7; D unclear. CDR3 length: 16 residues. Deletions cut 0 bases from V and 0 bases from J, with 12 bases between. Looked up from germline, CDR1 is MNHNS and CDR2 is SASEGT. CDR3 in amino acids: CASSEAWNPSSYEQYF. The DNA of the CDR3 is TGTGCCAGCAGTGAAGCTTGGAACCCGAGCTCCTACGAGCAGTACTTC.

The rearrangement joins TRBV19 to TRBJ2-5, with D possibly being TRBD1 (5 bases). The CDR3 runs 15 residues. With 3 bases removed from V and 4 bases from J, the gap between germline ends came to 15 bases. Germline V gene sequence: CDR1 LNHDA, CDR2 SQIVND (reference sequence). The CDR3 is CASSIGRGIGETQYF. In DNA, the CDR3 is TGTGCCAGTAGTATCGGTAGGGGTATAGGAGAGACCCAGTACTTC.

This chain uses TRBV19 with TRBJ2-1; TRBD1 is a possible D gene (5 bases). V lost 4 bases and J 0 bases, leaving 13 bases between the germline ends. Germline-derived CDR1 and CDR2 are LNHDA and SQIVND (reference sequence). The CDR3 sequence is 16 residues long. CDR3 DNA sequence: TGTGCCAGTAGTAATCCGGACACTACCTCCTACAATGAGCAGTTCTTC. Residues: CASSNPDTTSYNEQFF.

V gene TRBV28 combines with J gene TRBJ1-2; D gene unclear. CDR1 is MDHEN, CDR2 SYDVKM, per germline. The CDR3 contains 16 residues. V gave up 4 bases and J gave up 4 bases, with 19 bases separating them. The CDR3 nucleotides read TGTGCCAGCAGTTCAAGCGGACTGGGGATGGCCTATGGCTACACCTTC. Its translation is CASSSSGLGMAYGYTF.

The table lists this clone with a few counts. J is TRBJ2-3 and V is TRBV2, with 11 nucleotides matching TRBD1. Germline values: CDR1 SNHLY, CDR2 FYNNEI. This CDR3 is built from 15 residues. V shed 10 bases and J 1 base; nucleotides not matched to a gene: 7. The CDR3 sequence: CATTWDRGGTDTQYF. In nucleotides, the CDR3 is TGTGCCACCACCTGGGACAGGGGGGGCACAGATACGCAGTATTTT.

This chain joins TRBV7-6 and TRBJ1-2, with 7 bases that match TRBD1. The V segment lost 4 bases and the J segment 8 bases; nucleotides outside the gene matches: 10. Per germline, CDR1 SGHVS and CDR2 FNYEAQ. CDR3 length: 14 amino acids. CDR3 nucleotide sequence: TGTGCCAGCAGCTGGAGGGACAGAGAGGGGGGCTACACCTTC. Protein sequence: CASSWRDREGGYTF.

The chain couples TRBV5-1 to TRBJ2-1, with 8 positions matching TRBD2. This CDR3 region has 15 residues. J was trimmed by 4 bases and V by 3 bases; bases with no gene match: 6. CDR1 and CDR2 (germline): SGHRS, YFSETQ. The CDR3 DNA follows: TGCGCCAGCAGCTCACTAGCGGAAGGATACAATGAGCAGTTCTTC. This gives the protein CASSSLAEGYNEQFF.

The chain recombines TRBV30 with TRBJ1-4, with D hard to call. V lost 3 bases to trimming and J lost 7 bases, with 12 bases between them. The V gene's germline CDR1 is GTSNPN and CDR2 SVGIG (reference sequence). The CDR3 covers 13 residues. Here the CDR3 reads CAWSRKMGEKLFF. CDR3 coding DNA: TGTGCCTGGAGCAGGAAGATGGGTGAAAAACTGTTTTTT.

The V gene is TRBV7-3, the J gene TRBJ2-3; the D call may be TRBD1 or TRBD2 (5 bases each). The germline gives CDR1 SGHTA, CDR2 FQGTGA. The V and J ends lost 4 bases and 1 base respectively, with 15 bases between them. CDR3 size: 16 residues. CDR3 amino acids: CASSSTGRGGTDTQYF. The CDR3 DNA follows: TGTGCCAGCAGCTCTACAGGTCGGGGAGGCACAGATACGCAGTATTTT.

The V call is TRBV28, the J call TRBJ2-7, with no clear D. Per germline, CDR1 MDHEN and CDR2 SYDVKM. The CDR3 is 14 amino acids. The V end lost 2 bases, the J end lost 6 bases, and 14 bases lay between the germline ends. The CDR3 sequence is CASSLIALALEQYF. CDR3 in DNA: TGTGCCAGCAGTTTAATCGCTTTGGCACTCGAGCAGTACTTC.

The chain employs TRBV27 and TRBJ2-1, with 11 positions matching TRBD2. V lost 6 bases and J lost 8; bases outside the gene matches: 12. The CDR3 is made up of 16 amino acids. Germline CDR1 reads MNHEY; CDR2 reads SMNVEV (reference sequence). For the CDR3, the DNA is TGTGCCAGCAGGCAAATAGCGGGGGGGTCGTCCGATGAGCAGTTCTTC. Encoded protein: CASRQIAGGSSDEQFF.

This clone was seen more than once but under ten times. The chain links TRBV30 to TRBJ2-3, with D possibly matching TRBD1 (5 bases). This CDR3 comprises 13 residues. CDR1 GTSNPN and CDR2 SVGIG come from the germline V gene (reference sequence). The V and J ends lost 3 bases and 1 base respectively, with 8 bases between them. The CDR3 DNA sequence: TGTGCCTGGAGCCCACAGGGCACAGATACGCAGTATTTT. Protein sequence: CAWSPQGTDTQYF.

The chain links TRBV5-5 to TRBJ2-1; maybe TRBD2 (6 bases). Trimming stripped 0 bases from V and 4 bases from J, with 11 bases between. Germline V gene lookup returns CDR1 SGHKS and CDR2 YYEKEE (reference sequence). The CDR3 is 15 residues long. The CDR3, as DNA: TGTGCCAGCAGCTTGGGGCCTGGGACTTACAATGAGCAGTTCTTC. It codes for CASSLGPGTYNEQFF.